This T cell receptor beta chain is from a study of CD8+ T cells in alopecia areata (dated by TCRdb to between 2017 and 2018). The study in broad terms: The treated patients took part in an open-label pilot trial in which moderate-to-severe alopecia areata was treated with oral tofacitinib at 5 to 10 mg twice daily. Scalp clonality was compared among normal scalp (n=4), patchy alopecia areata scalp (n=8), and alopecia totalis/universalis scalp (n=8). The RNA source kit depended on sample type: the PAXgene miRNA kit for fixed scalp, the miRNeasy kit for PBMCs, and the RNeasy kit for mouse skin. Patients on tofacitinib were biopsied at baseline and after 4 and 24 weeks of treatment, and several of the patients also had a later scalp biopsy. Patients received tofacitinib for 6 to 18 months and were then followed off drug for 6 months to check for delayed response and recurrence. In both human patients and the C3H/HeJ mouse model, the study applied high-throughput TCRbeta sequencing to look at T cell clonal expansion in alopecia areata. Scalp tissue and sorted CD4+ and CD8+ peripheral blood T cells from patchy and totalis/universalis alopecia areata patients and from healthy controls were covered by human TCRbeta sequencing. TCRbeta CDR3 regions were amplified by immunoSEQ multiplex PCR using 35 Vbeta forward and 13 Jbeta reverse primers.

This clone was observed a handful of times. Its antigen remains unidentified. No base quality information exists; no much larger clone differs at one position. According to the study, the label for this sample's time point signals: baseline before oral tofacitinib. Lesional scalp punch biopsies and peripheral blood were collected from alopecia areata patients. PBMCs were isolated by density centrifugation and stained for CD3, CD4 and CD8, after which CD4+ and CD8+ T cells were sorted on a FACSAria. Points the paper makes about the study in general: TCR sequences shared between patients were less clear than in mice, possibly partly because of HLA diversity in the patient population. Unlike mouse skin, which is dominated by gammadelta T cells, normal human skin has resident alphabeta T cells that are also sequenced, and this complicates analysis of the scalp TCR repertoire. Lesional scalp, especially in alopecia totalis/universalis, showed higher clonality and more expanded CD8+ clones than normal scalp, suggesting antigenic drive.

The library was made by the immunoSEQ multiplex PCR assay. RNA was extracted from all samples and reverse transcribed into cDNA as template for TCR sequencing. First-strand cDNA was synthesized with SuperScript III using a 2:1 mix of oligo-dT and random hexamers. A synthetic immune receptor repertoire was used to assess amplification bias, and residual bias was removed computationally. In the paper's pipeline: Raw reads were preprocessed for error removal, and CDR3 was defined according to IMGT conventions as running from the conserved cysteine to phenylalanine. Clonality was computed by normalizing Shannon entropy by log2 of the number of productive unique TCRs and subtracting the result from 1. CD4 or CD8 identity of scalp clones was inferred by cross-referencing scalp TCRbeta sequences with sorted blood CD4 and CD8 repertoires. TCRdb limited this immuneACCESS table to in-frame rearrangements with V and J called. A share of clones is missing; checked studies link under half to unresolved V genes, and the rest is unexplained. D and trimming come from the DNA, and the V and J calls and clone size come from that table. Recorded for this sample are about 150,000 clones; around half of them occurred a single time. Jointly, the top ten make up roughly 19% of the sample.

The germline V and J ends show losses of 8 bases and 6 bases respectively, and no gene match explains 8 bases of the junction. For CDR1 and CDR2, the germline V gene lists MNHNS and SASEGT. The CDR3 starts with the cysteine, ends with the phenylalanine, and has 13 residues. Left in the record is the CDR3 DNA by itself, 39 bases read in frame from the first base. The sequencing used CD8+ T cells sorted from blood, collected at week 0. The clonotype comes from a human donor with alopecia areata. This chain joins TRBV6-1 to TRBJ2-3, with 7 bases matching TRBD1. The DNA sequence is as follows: TGTGCCAGCCTTAACAGGGGTACCGATACGCAGTATTTT. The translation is CASLNRGTDTQYF.